This T cell receptor beta chain emerged from a study of blood T cell repertoires in COVID-19. Study in general: Acute and convalescent COVID-19 samples came from the United States, Italy and Spain. T cells, B-cell-depleted T cells, or PBMCs provided the cDNA or gDNA that served as material.

Germline CDR1 reads MDHEN; CDR2 reads SYDVKM. This CDR3 contains 14 residues. Between the trimmed V and J ends, which lost 2 bases and 2 bases, there was a span of 9 bases. The authors' processing: Quantification of nucleated cells was approximated via reference gene primer amplification. Here immunoSEQ multiplex PCR was the method, and the copy in TCRdb shows in-frame clones only, minus some. The V and J calls and clone size come from that table; D and trimming were worked out from the DNA. The sample shows under 200,000 clones, 70% to 90% of them seen only once. The chain carries TRBV28 and TRBJ1-2; D possibly corresponds to TRBD1 (5 bases). Sequenced: peripheral blood. This clonotype was obtained from a woman in her 70s with acute or convalescent COVID-19. The CDR3 sequence is CASSLGAGNYGYTF. DNA of the CDR3: TGTGCCAGCAGTTTAGGGGCAGGGAACTATGGCTACACCTTC.